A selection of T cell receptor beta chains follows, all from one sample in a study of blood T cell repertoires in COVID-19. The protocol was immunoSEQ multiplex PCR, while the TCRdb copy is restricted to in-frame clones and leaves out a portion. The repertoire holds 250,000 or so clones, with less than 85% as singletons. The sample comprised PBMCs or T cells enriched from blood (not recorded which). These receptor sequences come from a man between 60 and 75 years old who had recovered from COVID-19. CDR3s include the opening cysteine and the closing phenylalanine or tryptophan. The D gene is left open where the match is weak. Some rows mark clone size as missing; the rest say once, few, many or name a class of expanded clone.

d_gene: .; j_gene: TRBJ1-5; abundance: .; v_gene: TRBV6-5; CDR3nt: TGTGCCAGCAGCTCCTCGGGGTACAATCAGCCCCAGCATTTT; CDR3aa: CASSSSGYNQPQHF
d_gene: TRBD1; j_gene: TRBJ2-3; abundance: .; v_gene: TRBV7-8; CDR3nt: TGTGCCAGCAGCTTAGACAGGGGTTGGGGCACAGATACGCAGTATTTT; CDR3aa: CASSLDRGWGTDTQYF
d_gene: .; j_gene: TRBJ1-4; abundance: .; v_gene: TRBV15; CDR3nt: TGTGCCACCAGCAGAGACAGGGTCGAAAAACTGTTTTTT; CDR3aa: CATSRDRVEKLFF
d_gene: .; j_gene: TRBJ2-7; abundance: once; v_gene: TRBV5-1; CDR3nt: TGCGCCAGCAGCTTGGGGGCTATCTACGAGCAGTACTTC; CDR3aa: CASSLGAIYEQYF
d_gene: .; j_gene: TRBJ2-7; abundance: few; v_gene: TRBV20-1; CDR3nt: TGCAGTGCTAAAACAGCCTACGAGCAGTACTTC; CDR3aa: CSAKTAYEQYF
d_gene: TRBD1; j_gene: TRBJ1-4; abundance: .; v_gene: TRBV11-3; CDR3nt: TGTGCCAGCAGCCAGACAGGGAATAATGAAAAACTGTTTTTT; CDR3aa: CASSQTGNNEKLFF
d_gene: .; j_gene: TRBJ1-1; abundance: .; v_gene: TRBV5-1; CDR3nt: TGCGCCAGCAGCTCAAGATCGGGAGCAGTGAACACTGAAGCTTTCTTT; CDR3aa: CASSSRSGAVNTEAFF
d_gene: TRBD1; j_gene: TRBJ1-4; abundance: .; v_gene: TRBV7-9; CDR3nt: TGTGCCAGCAGTCGACTAACAGGGGAAACTAATGAAAAACTGTTTTTT; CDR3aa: CASSRLTGETNEKLFF
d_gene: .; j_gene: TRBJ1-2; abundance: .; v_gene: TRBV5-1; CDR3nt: TGCGCCAGCAGCTTGGACAGGATTAATGGCTACACCTTC; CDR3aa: CASSLDRINGYTF
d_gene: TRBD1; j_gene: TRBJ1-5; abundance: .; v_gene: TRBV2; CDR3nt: TGTGCCAGCAGGGCCGGGACAGGGATCAATCAGCCCCAGCATTTT; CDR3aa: CASRAGTGINQPQHF
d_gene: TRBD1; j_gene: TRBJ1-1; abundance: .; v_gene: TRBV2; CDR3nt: TGTGCCAGCAGTAGACGACAGGGGGCCGCGAACACTGAAGCTTTCTTT; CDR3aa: CASSRRQGAANTEAFF
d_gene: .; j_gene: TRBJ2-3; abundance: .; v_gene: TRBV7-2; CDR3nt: TGTGCCAGCAGCTTAGGTGCGGGGGCGGTAGATACGCAGTATTTT; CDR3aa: CASSLGAGAVDTQYF
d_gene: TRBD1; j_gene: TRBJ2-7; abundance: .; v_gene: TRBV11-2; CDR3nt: TGTGCCAGCAGCCTGACAGGGACCGAGCAGTACTTC; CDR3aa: CASSLTGTEQYF
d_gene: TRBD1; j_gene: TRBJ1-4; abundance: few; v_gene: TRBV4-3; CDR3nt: TGCGCCAGCAGCCAAGAGGGGACAGGTTATGAAAAACTGTTTTTT; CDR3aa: CASSQEGTGYEKLFF
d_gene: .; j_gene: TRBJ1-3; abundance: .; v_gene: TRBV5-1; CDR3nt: TGCGCCAGCAGAAGCGACAGCTCCCCTGGAAACACCATATATTTT; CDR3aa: CASRSDSSPGNTIYF
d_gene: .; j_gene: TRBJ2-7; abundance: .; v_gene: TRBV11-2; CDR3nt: TGTGCCAGCAGCTTAGGCCCAGGAACCTACGAGCAGTACTTC; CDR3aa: CASSLGPGTYEQYF
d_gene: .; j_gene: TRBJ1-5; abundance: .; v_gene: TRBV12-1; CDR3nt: TGTGCCAGCAGCCCACCTCAAGGGGATAGCAATCAGCCCCAGCATTTT; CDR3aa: CASSPPQGDSNQPQHF
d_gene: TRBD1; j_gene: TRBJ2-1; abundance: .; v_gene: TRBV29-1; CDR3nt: TGCAGCGTGGATGACAGGGGGCAGGATGAGCAGTTCTTC; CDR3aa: CSVDDRGQDEQFF
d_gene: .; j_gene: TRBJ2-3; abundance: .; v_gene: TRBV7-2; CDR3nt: TGTGCCAGCAGCTTACTACGGGGAGATCCAGATACGCAGTATTTT; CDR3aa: CASSLLRGDPDTQYF
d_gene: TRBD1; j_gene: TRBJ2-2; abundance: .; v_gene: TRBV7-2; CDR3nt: TGTGCCAGCAGCTTAGGGGACAGGAACACCGGGGAGCTGTTTTTT; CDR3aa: CASSLGDRNTGELFF
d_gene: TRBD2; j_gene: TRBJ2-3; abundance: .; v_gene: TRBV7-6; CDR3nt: TGTGCCAGCAGCCCAACTAGCGGGGGGGCTGAAGATACGCAGTATTTT; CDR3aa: CASSPTSGGAEDTQYF
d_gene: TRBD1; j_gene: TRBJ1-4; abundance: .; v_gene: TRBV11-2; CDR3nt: TGTGCCAGCAGTCCGGACAGGGTCGGGGAAAAACTGTTTTTT; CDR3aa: CASSPDRVGEKLFF
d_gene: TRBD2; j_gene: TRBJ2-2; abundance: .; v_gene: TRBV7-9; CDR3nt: TGTGCCAGCAGCTCCAGACTAGCGGGGGCCAAAAACACCGGGGAGCTGTTTTTT; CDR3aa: CASSSRLAGAKNTGELFF
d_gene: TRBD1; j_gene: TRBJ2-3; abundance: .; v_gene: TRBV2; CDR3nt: TGTGCCAGCAGGAAGGACAGGGGGCAGGTAGATACGCAGTATTTT; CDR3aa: CASRKDRGQVDTQYF
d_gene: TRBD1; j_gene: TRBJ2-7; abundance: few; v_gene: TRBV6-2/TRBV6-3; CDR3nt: TGTGCCAGCAGTTACTCAGTGGACAGGCGCACCTACGAGCAGTACTTC; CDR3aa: CASSYSVDRRTYEQYF
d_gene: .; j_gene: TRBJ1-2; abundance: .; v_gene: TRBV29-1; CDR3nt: TGCAGCGGTACAGGGCCCAACTATGGCTACACCTTC; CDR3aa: CSGTGPNYGYTF
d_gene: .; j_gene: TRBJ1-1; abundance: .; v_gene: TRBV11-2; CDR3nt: TGTGCCAGCAGCCCGGGCACTGAAGCTTTCTTT; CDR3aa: CASSPGTEAFF
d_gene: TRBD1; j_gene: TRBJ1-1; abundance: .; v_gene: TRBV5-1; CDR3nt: TGCGCCAGCAGCTTGGGACAGGGGGCAAATGAAGCTTTCTTT; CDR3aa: CASSLGQGANEAFF
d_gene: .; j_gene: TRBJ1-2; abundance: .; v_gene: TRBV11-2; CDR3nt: TGTGCCAGCAGCTTAGTGGCAAGTGATGGCTACACCTTC; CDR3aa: CASSLVASDGYTF
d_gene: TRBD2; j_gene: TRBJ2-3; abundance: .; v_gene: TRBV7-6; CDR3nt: TGTGCCAGCAGCTTACTGGGAGGGCCAGATACGCAGTATTTT; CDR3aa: CASSLLGGPDTQYF
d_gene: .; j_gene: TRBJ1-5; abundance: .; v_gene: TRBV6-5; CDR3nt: TGTGCCAGCAGTTACTCGACGGGACCCCAGCATTTT; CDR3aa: CASSYSTGPQHF
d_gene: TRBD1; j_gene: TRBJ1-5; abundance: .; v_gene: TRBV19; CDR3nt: TGTGCCAGTAAAACAGGGGTAGGTCAGCCCCAGCATTTT; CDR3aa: CASKTGVGQPQHF
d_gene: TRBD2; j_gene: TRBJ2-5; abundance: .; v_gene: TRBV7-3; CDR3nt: TGTGCCAGCAGCTTAATGGAGCGGGGGCCCCAAGAGACCCAGTACTTC; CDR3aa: CASSLMERGPQETQYF
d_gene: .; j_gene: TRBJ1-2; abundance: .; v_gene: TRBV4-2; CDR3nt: TGTGCCAGCAGCCAAGATGCCGGTAACTATGGCTACACCTTC; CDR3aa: CASSQDAGNYGYTF
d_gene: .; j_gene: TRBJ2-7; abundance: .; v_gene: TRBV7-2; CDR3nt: TGTGCCAGCAGCTTAGTCCAGGCTTGGAACGAGCAGTACTTC; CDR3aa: CASSLVQAWNEQYF